This T cell receptor (beta chain) was obtained from a study of blood T cell repertoires in COVID-19. Across the study: Collection of acute and convalescent COVID-19 samples took place in the United States, Italy and Spain. PBMCs, B-cell-depleted T cells, or T cells were the source of the cDNA or gDNA that made up the material.

Germline-derived CDR1 and CDR2 are SGHAT and FQNNGV. The CDR3 loop spans 14 amino acids. The germline V and J ends were trimmed by 0 bases and 2 bases, with 7 bases remaining between them. Authors' data handling: Estimation of nucleated cell counts was performed using reference gene primer amplification. Data came from immunoSEQ multiplex PCR; TCRdb stores just in-frame clones and leaves some out. V, J and clone size reflect that table, while D and trimming were determined from the DNA. The data contain 250,000 or so clones, roughly 80% of them singletons. This TCR was recovered from a woman aged 65 to 85 with acute or convalescent COVID-19. V is TRBV11-2 and J is TRBJ2-5; D not certain. Sequencing was done on a sample of peripheral blood. Here the CDR3 DNA reads TGTGCCAGCAGCTTAGAGGGCAGACAAGAGACCCAGTACTTC. Its protein product is CASSLEGRQETQYF.